The source of this T cell receptor beta chain is a study of beta chain features in type 1 diabetes. Broader study findings: Among all four CD4+ subsets, Type 1 diabetes patients had TCRB CDR3s that were moderately but significantly shorter. In these data, an HLA type influence on TCRB rearrangement remained unresolved.

Points on this clone: Its antigen is undetermined.

Since all of the isolated RNA was reverse transcribed, expressed TCRB transcripts were what got sequenced. The protocol was immunoSEQ multiplex PCR, while the TCRdb copy is restricted to in-frame clones and leaves out a portion. This sample has some 150,000 clones; about 12% occur once, and the top ten carry around 1.4%. The collection from each donor was one heparinised blood draw averaging roughly 110 mL. The sequenced material came from central memory CD4+ T cells from blood. This TCR derives from a man younger than 35 with type 1 diabetes.

The CDR3 nucleotides are TGCAGCGGTGGGGGCGACGAGGGGACTGGGGCCAACGTCCTGACTTTC. This translates into CSGGGDEGTGANVLTF. V gene TRBV29-1 combines with J gene TRBJ2-6; D perhaps matches TRBD1 (6 bases). From germline, CDR1 is SQVTM and CDR2 ANQGSEA. Between the trimmed V and J ends, which lost 7 bases and 2 bases, there was a span of 18 bases. The CDR3 consists of 16 residues.